Listed below are T cell receptor beta chains from one sample, sequenced in a study of T cell responses to AZD1222 COVID-19 vaccine. The table came from immunoSEQ multiplex PCR; TCRdb's copy has only in-frame clones and leaves some out. This table has just under 150,000 clones, approximately 90% appearing once. The source was peripheral blood, collected 28 days after the second AZD1222 dose. The receptors originated from an adult who received the AZD1222 COVID-19 vaccine. Each CDR3 is given without its conserved first and last residue.

J gene,V gene,CDR3 length,CDR3 protein
TRBJ2-1,TRBV30,13,AWTRGQAGDHEQF
TRBJ2-7,TRBV28,14,ASSFPFEREEYEQY
TRBJ1-1,TRBV20-1,9,SARGFSEAF
TRBJ2-7,TRBV5-6,12,ASSSAGARYEQY
TRBJ2-7,TRBV4-3,13,ASSQVIGASYEQY
TRBJ2-2,TRBV30,13,AYLGAAGGAGELF
TRBJ2-2,TRBV3-1/TRBV3-2,12,ASSQRQGAGELF
TRBJ1-2,TRBV27,12,ASRRDRGSYGYT
TRBJ1-2,TRBV4-1,13,ASSFQGGANYGYT
TRBJ2-3,TRBV7-8,14,ASSLLAGGSTDTQY
TRBJ1-2,TRBV6-6,12,ASSYPDRGQGYT